This TCR beta chain was obtained from a study of blood T cell repertoires in COVID-19. Whole-study context: T cells, B-cell-depleted T cells, or PBMCs provided the cDNA or gDNA that served as material.

Germline V lookup: CDR1 SNHLY, CDR2 FYNNEI. CDR3 length equals 13 residues. V gave up 6 bases and J gave up 8 bases; unmatched junction bases: 9. In the authors' methods: By means of reference gene primer amplification, nucleated cell counts were estimated. The table came from immunoSEQ multiplex PCR; TCRdb's copy has only in-frame clones and leaves some out. V, J and clone size reflect that table, while D and trimming were determined from the DNA. Among about 80,000 clones, 78% were seen once, and the ten largest hold around 15%. The sequence derives from a human donor in a cohort sampled during active COVID-19. Sequencing was carried out using peripheral blood. This sequence joins TRBV2 and TRBJ1-2; TRBD1 aligns across 7 bases. The CDR3 loop is CASRREGAGGYTF. In DNA form, the CDR3 reads TGTGCCAGCAGGAGAGAGGGGGCCGGGGGCTACACCTTC.